This T cell receptor (beta chain) was sequenced during a study of blood T cells in healthy people across ages. Looking at the study overall: The capture of about one barcoded beta molecule per two T cells was achieved by template switching.

Germline V gene sequence: CDR1 MNHEY, CDR2 SVGEGT. The CDR3 covers 15 residues. Trimming pared 7 bases from V and 4 bases from J, leaving 20 bases between. There are a few counts of this clonotype. Primed by a sample-barcoded 5' primer and a J-beta primer mix, a second PCR proceeded for about 7 to 12 cycles. Each of the cDNA molecules was tagged by a template-switch adaptor with 12 random nucleotides. TCRdb re-analysed the 5' RACE reads in MiXCR, keeping a single row per CDR3 protein. The sample holds 450,000 to 700,000 distinct CDR3 sequences; 25% to 30% are singletons and the top ten take under 20%. Each donor had ten milliliters of peripheral blood drawn. Total RNA was extracted at no less than 5 micrograms per sample.

The clonotype was recovered from a woman aged 65 to 85 in good health. The V gene is TRBV6-2 or TRBV6-3, the J gene TRBJ2-7; D possibly uses TRBD1 or TRBD2 (5 bases each). Sample: blood. CDR3 region: CASTLDPRGLYEQYF. The CDR3 nucleotides are TGTGCCAGCACCCTCGACCCTCGGGGCTTGTACGAGCAGTACTTC.